The T cell receptor (beta chain) under discussion was sequenced for a study of OX40 agonist ivuxolimab in advanced cancers. About the research overall: Subjects had a mean age of 60 years, with a range of about 23 to 79; around 84% were male.

This table comes from immunoSEQ multiplex PCR, and its TCRdb copy is limited to in-frame clones, with some not included. The sample holds 75,000 to 100,000 clones, around 90% seen once. The CDR3 covers 16 residues. V lost 4 bases, J lost 3 bases, and 18 bases lay in between. Germline CDR1 reads SQVTM; CDR2 reads ANQGSEA. V is TRBV29-1 and J is TRBJ2-2; either TRBD1 or TRBD2 may fit D (5 bases each). The sequence came from an adult with an advanced solid tumor such as melanoma, head and neck, liver or kidney cancer. Sequenced material: CD4+ or CD8+ T cells sorted from blood, taken in a trial of the OX40 agonist ivuxolimab. The CDR3 sequence: CSVVGRDQGDTGELFF. CDR3 coding DNA: TGCAGCGTTGTTGGCAGGGACCAAGGGGACACCGGGGAGCTGTTTTTT.